Following are 26 T cell receptor beta chains from one sample sequenced in a study of blood T cell repertoires in COVID-19. Profiling relied on immunoSEQ multiplex PCR, and the TCRdb table lists in-frame clones only, not all of them. The sample holds roughly 98,000 clones; 80% to 95% are singletons and the top ten take roughly 6.6%. Sequencing used peripheral blood. These receptors all stem from a woman aged 55-70 years with active COVID-19.

The rearrangement links TRBV11-2 to TRBJ1-4; tentatively, D is TRBD1 (5 bases). CDR3 size: 14 residues. Germline V gene lookup returns CDR1 SGHAT and CDR2 FQNNGV. V lost 1 base and J lost 8, with 11 bases in between. In DNA form, the CDR3 reads TGTGCCAGCAGCTTAGCGGCGGGGCACGAAAAACTGTTTTTT. This encodes CASSLAAGHEKLFF.

The chain has TRBV5-1 and TRBJ1-1; 8 nucleotides agree with TRBD1. The CDR3 is 14 amino acids. In germline, CDR1 is SGHRS, CDR2 YFSETQ. The V segment lost 4 bases and the J segment 4 bases; nucleotides outside the gene matches: 6. This CDR3 reads CASSETGVSTEAFF. DNA for the CDR3: TGCGCCAGCAGCGAGACAGGGGTTAGCACTGAAGCTTTCTTT.

About this clone: The same CDR3 is also encoded by other DNA sequences in this sample. The rearrangement joins TRBV24-1 to TRBJ2-2; TRBD2 is a possible D gene (5 bases). CDR1 is KGHDR, CDR2 SFDVKD, per germline. The CDR3 spans 12 residues. V gave up 6 bases and J gave up 4 bases, with 5 bases separating them. The CDR3 loop is CATSRGTGELFF. The CDR3 DNA reads TGTGCCACCAGTCGGGGCACCGGGGAGCTGTTTTTT.

This chain links TRBV28 with TRBJ2-7, with 8 bases that match TRBD1. Germline CDR1 reads MDHEN; CDR2 reads SYDVKM. The CDR3 sequence is 13 residues long. V lost 8 bases to trimming and J lost 3 bases; unmatched junction nucleotides: 6. The CDR3 protein is CASVGDRFYEQYF. The CDR3 coding sequence is TGTGCCAGCGTTGGGGACAGGTTCTACGAGCAGTACTTC.

The J gene is TRBJ2-7, the V gene TRBV5-6; weak D call: TRBD2 (7 bases). The CDR3 spans 15 residues. V was cut by 4 bases and J by 2 bases, with 16 bases left in between. Germline loops: CDR1 SGHDT, CDR2 YYEEEE. CDR3 residues: CASSVLGGAAYEQYF. In DNA, the CDR3 is TGTGCCAGCAGCGTGTTAGGGGGGGCGGCCTACGAGCAGTACTTC.

The gene calls are TRBV11-2 and TRBJ1-1, with TRBD1 identical over 7 bases. In germline, CDR1 is SGHAT, CDR2 FQNNGV. This CDR3 spans 15 amino acids. The junction had 6 bases not matched to a gene; V was cut back by 1 base and J by 4 bases. The CDR3 region has the DNA TGTGCCAGCAGCTTAGGAACAGGGGATGGCACTGAAGCTTTCTTT. Protein product: CASSLGTGDGTEAFF.

This clone was seen just once. The chain recombines TRBV12-3 or TRBV12-4 with TRBJ2-2; no definite D call. The length of the CDR3 is 12 residues. V lost 7 bases and J 6 bases, leaving 9 bases between the germline ends. The CDR3 nucleotides read TGTGCCAGCACCCCCTTCCCCGGGGAGCTGTTTTTT. Translating gives CASTPFPGELFF.

V usage is TRBV7-2 and J usage is TRBJ2-3; TRBD2 is a possible D gene (6 bases). Per germline, CDR1 SGHTA and CDR2 FQGNSA. V lost 10 bases, J lost 1 base, and 12 bases lay in between. The CDR3 has 13 amino acids. The DNA for the CDR3 is TGTGCCAACCCGGGGGTGTGCACAGATACGCAGTATTTT. Translating gives CANPGVCTDTQYF.

The gene calls are TRBV19 and TRBJ2-1; 10 bases match TRBD2. The CDR3 extends over 15 amino acids. Germline values: CDR1 LNHDA, CDR2 SQIVND (reference sequence). V lost 1 base and J lost 6; bases outside the gene matches: 3. The CDR3 bases are TGTGCCAGTAGTATAGCTAGCGGGGGTTCCAATGAGCAGTTCTTC. This encodes CASSIASGGSNEQFF.

The chain uses TRBV11-3 and TRBJ1-6; D call uncertain. V lost 1 base and J 0 bases, leaving 4 bases between the germline ends. CDR1 SGHNT and CDR2 YENEEA come from the germline V gene. The CDR3 sequence is 15 residues long. CDR3 sequence (DNA): TGTGCCAGCAGCTTAGTCTCCTCCTATAATTCACCCCTCCACTTT. Its protein product is CASSLVSSYNSPLHF.

This clone was observed a handful of times. The rearrangement joins TRBV12-3 or TRBV12-4 to TRBJ1-4, with D unresolved. The V gene lost 7 bases and the J gene lost 0 bases, with 6 bases spanning the gap. This CDR3 contains 13 residues. Here the CDR3 DNA reads TGTGCCAGCAAAGGAGCAACTAATGAAAAACTGTTTTTT. Translated, it gives CASKGATNEKLFF.

The rearrangement links TRBV6-5 to TRBJ1-5; TRBD1 is a possible D gene (5 bases). The V gene lost 6 bases and the J gene lost 6 bases, with 18 bases spanning the gap. Germline V gene data show CDR1 as MNHEY and CDR2 as SVGAGI. The CDR3 is made up of 15 amino acids. CDR3 protein: CASRKTQDMGQPQHF. The CDR3 nucleotides read TGTGCCAGCAGGAAGACACAGGACATGGGTCAGCCCCAGCATTTT.

The chain carries TRBV24-1 and TRBJ2-1; 9 bases agree with TRBD2. Germline lookup yields CDR1 KGHDR and CDR2 SFDVKD. CDR3 length: 14 residues. The junction had 4 bases not matched to a gene; V was cut back by 5 bases and J by 6 bases. The CDR3 nucleotides read TGTGCCACCAGTGCTAGCGGGGAACCCAATGAGCAGTTCTTC. This gives the protein CATSASGEPNEQFF.

By sample fraction, this clone is medium-sized. The chain combines TRBV12-3 or TRBV12-4 with TRBJ1-1, with D perhaps matching TRBD1 (6 bases). V lost 6 bases to trimming and J lost 8 bases, with 16 bases between them. The CDR3 length is 13 residues. CDR3: CASRRGHLSEAFF. CDR3 nucleotides: TGTGCCAGCAGGAGGGGACACCTCTCAGAAGCTTTCTTT.

The V call is TRBV6-5, the J call TRBJ2-5; 8 bases are shared with TRBD1. Germline loops: CDR1 MNHEY, CDR2 SVGAGI. With 4 bases clipped from V and 4 bases from J, the junction kept 8 bases outside the gene matches. The CDR3 totals 15 residues. The CDR3 spells CASSSDRVFGETQYF. CDR3 sequence (DNA): TGTGCCAGCAGTTCGGACAGGGTCTTCGGAGAGACCCAGTACTTC.

The chain employs TRBV7-2 and TRBJ2-1; 11 nucleotides agree with TRBD2. This CDR3 comprises 17 residues. The V gene end was trimmed by 5 bases and the J gene end by 5 bases; junction bases not matched to a gene: 11. The V gene's germline CDR1 is SGHTA and CDR2 FQGNSA. The CDR3 sequence: CASSRGGGLAADNEQFF. CDR3 sequence (DNA): TGTGCCAGCAGCCGGGGCGGGGGACTAGCGGCCGACAATGAGCAGTTCTTC.

This chain connects TRBV7-6 to TRBJ2-5, with D possibly TRBD2 on 6 matching bases. Germline loops: CDR1 SGHVS, CDR2 FNYEAQ. Trimming left V 5 bases short and J 2 bases short, with 15 bases between. CDR3 length equals 15 residues. The CDR3 region is CASSPGTGEQETQYF. CDR3 coding DNA: TGTGCCAGCAGCCCCGGGACGGGGGAGCAAGAGACCCAGTACTTC. The full variable domain, rest sourced from reference TRBV7-6 and TRBJ2-5, is GAGVSQSPRYKVTKRGQDVALRCDPISGHVSLYWYRQALGQGPEFLTYFNYEAQQDKSGLPNDRFSAERPEGSISTLTIQRTEQRDSAMYRCASSPGTGEQETQYFGPGTRLLVL.

The chain has TRBV27 and TRBJ2-7; TRBD2 matches at 7 bases. The V gene end was trimmed by 8 bases and the J gene end by 1 base; junction bases not matched to a gene: 11. The CDR3 loop spans 15 amino acids. CDR1 MNHEY and CDR2 SMNVEV come from the germline V gene (reference sequence). CDR3 coding DNA: TGTGCCAGCGGACTAACTAGCGCTCCGTCCTACGAGCAGTACTTC. This codes for CASGLTSAPSYEQYF.

This chain uses TRBV27 with TRBJ1-2, with D tentatively TRBD1 (5 bases). The CDR3 runs to 14 residues. V shed 5 bases and J shed 8 bases, with 18 bases lying between them. Per germline, CDR1 MNHEY and CDR2 SMNVEV (reference sequence). CDR3 loop: CASSTNLQGTGYTF. The CDR3 DNA reads TGTGCCAGCAGTACCAACCTCCAGGGTACGGGCTACACCTTC.

CDR3 nucleotide sequence: TGTGCCAGCAGTGAATTTGGGGGAGGGCCGCAATACGAGCAGTACTTC. Translated: CASSEFGGGPQYEQYF. This rearrangement joins TRBV25-1 to TRBJ2-7; 7 bases are shared with TRBD2. V dropped 1 base and J dropped 4; count of bases not matched to a gene: 10. Germline CDR1 is MGHDK and CDR2 is SYGVNS. This CDR3 spans 16 amino acids.

The chain recombines TRBV28 with TRBJ2-5, with 10 bases that match TRBD2. CDR3 size: 18 residues. Germline V gene sequence: CDR1 MDHEN, CDR2 SYDVKM. The J segment lost 7 bases and the V segment lost 7 bases, leaving 21 bases of the junction unmatched. The CDR3 DNA sequence: TGTGCCAGCAACCAAAGATCAAAGCGGGAGGGTACGCTGGGGACCCAGTACTTC. As protein: CASNQRSKREGTLGTQYF.

This clone is a singleton in its sample. The chain is built from TRBV5-6 and TRBJ2-7; tentatively, D is TRBD1 (6 bases). Germline V gene data show CDR1 as SGHDT and CDR2 as YYEEEE. The CDR3 runs to 13 residues. The V and J ends lost 4 bases and 3 bases respectively, with 11 bases between them. The CDR3 DNA is TGTGCCAGCAGCCGGGACACAAACTACGAGCAGTACTTC. Translation: CASSRDTNYEQYF.

This chain links TRBV24-1 with TRBJ1-5, with D possibly being TRBD1 (6 bases). V lost 7 bases to trimming and J lost 5 bases, with 11 bases between them. Germline V gives CDR1 KGHDR, CDR2 SFDVKD. The CDR3 consists of 13 residues. CDR3 loop: CATSGTPYQPQHF. The CDR3 DNA sequence: TGTGCCACCAGCGGGACACCTTATCAGCCCCAGCATTTT.

The rearrangement links TRBV30 to TRBJ1-1; no definite D call. Trimming pared 7 bases from V and 0 bases from J, leaving 18 bases between. Germline loops: CDR1 GTSNPN, CDR2 SVGIG (reference sequence). The CDR3 length is 15 residues. The CDR3 sequence is CALAAGANMNTEAFF. The CDR3 region has the DNA TGTGCCTTGGCCGCAGGTGCCAACATGAACACTGAAGCTTTCTTT.

V usage is TRBV18 and J usage is TRBJ1-1, with 7 nucleotides matching TRBD1. CDR1 and CDR2 from the germline V gene are KGHSH and LQKENI. CDR3 size: 17 residues. Trimming at V came to 3 bases and at J to 5 bases, leaving 15 bases not matched to a gene. The DNA for the CDR3 is TGTGCCAGCTCACCGGTGCACAGGGGAAATGGTGTGACTGAAGCTTTCTTT. Translated: CASSPVHRGNGVTEAFF. Full variable domain (remainder filled in from reference TRBV18 and TRBJ1-1): NAGVMQNPRHLVRRRGQEARLRCSPMKGHSHVYWYRQLPEEGLKFMVYLQKENIIDESGMPKERFSAEFPKEGPSILRIQQVVRGDSAAYFCASSPVHRGNGVTEAFFGQGTRLTVV.

This chain uses TRBV28 with TRBJ2-7; possible D gene TRBD1, 6 bases. The V gene lost 1 base and the J gene lost 1 base, with 11 bases spanning the gap. Germline CDR1 is MDHEN and CDR2 is SYDVKM. This CDR3 spans 15 amino acids. The CDR3 reads CASSLSGAGSYEQYF. For the CDR3, the DNA is TGTGCCAGCAGTTTATCAGGGGCAGGGTCCTACGAGCAGTACTTC.